This T cell receptor beta chain originates from a study of cytotoxic CD8 clonotypes in ibrutinib-treated CLL. Study summary: With a range of 6 to 36, the median treatment time before response samples were taken was 12 to 13 months.

Germline V gene lookup returns CDR1 MNHEY and CDR2 SVGAGI. The ends lost 10 bases at V and 5 bases at J; junction bases unmatched: 8. The CDR3 consists of 12 residues. The method was immunoSEQ multiplex PCR; TCRdb's version includes in-frame clones alone and lacks a portion of them. The sample lists about 310,000 clones, almost 80% occurring once. Study-level results: Sampling times (in sustained-remission versus progressing patients) were not the same. Clonality increased at ibrutinib response, then returned toward baseline at progression. Against age-matched healthy donors, baseline clonality ran higher and tracked circulating CD8+ T-cell counts.

A remark on this clone: The antigen is undetermined.

The chain uses TRBV6-5 and TRBJ2-7; 7 positions agree with TRBD1. The specimen was PBMCs, collected before ibrutinib treatment. The TCR was taken from a human donor with chronic lymphocytic leukemia. The CDR3 nucleotides read TGTGCCACCGCGACAGGGATCAACGAGCAGTACTTC. Its protein product is CATATGINEQYF.